These 32 T cell receptor beta chains were all obtained from the same sample, sequenced in a study of cytomegalovirus exposure and HLA in healthy donors. Vbeta (60) and Jbeta (13) primers were used in the PCR. Produced via immunoSEQ multiplex PCR; TCRdb's table is partial and in-frame only. The sample lists over 200,000 clones; around 80% were seen once. The source material was PBMCs. The receptors originated from a man aged 35 to 55 in good health and CMV-seropositive.

This sequence joins TRBV19 and TRBJ1-4; 7 positions agree with TRBD1. The V gene end was trimmed by 4 bases and the J gene end by 7 bases; junction bases not matched to a gene: 9. The CDR3 is 15 amino acids. CDR1 LNHDA and CDR2 SQIVND come from the germline V gene (reference sequence). The CDR3 nucleotides are TGTGCCAGTAGTAACTCCCAGGGGGGAACTGAAAAACTGTTTTTT. Protein: CASSNSQGGTEKLFF.

The chain is built from TRBV19 and TRBJ2-7, with D possibly being TRBD1 (5 bases). V lost 9 bases and J 2 bases, leaving 11 bases between the germline ends. CDR3 length: 12 residues. Germline CDR1 LNHDA, CDR2 SQIVND (reference sequence). As DNA, the CDR3 is TGTGCCAGGACAGTGTTGACCTACGAGCAGTACGTC. Encoded protein: CARTVLTYEQYV.

The chain's CDR3 is CASSTQTSGKPYEQYF. The DNA for the CDR3 is TGTGCCAGCAGTACTCAAACTAGCGGGAAGCCCTACGAGCAGTACTTC. The V and J genes are TRBV27 and TRBJ2-7; 10 bases map to TRBD2. CDR3 size: 16 residues. J lost 2 bases, V lost 5 bases, and 9 bases had no gene match. In germline, CDR1 is MNHEY, CDR2 SMNVEV (reference sequence).

CDR3 in amino acids: CAWSIGTSGHNEQFF. As DNA, the CDR3 is TGTGCCTGGAGTATTGGGACTAGCGGCCACAATGAGCAGTTCTTC. The chain recombines TRBV30 with TRBJ2-1; TRBD2 matches 11 bases. V was pared by 2 bases and J by 5 bases, with 5 bases of the junction left unmatched. The CDR3 covers 15 residues. CDR1 and CDR2 from the germline V gene are GTSNPN and SVGIG (reference sequence).

The chain recombines TRBV7-6 with TRBJ2-1; TRBD1 matches 7 bases. The V gene end was trimmed by 4 bases and the J gene end by 8 bases; junction bases not matched to a gene: 5. Per the germline V gene, CDR1 is SGHVS and CDR2 is FNYEAQ. The length of the CDR3 is 13 residues. The CDR3 reads CASSSTGVYEQFF. The CDR3 nucleotides are TGTGCCAGCAGCTCCACAGGGGTGTATGAGCAGTTCTTC.

This clone was picked up one time. Here the CDR3 reads CASSDGQAKNIQYF. CDR3 DNA sequence: TGTGCCAGCAGTGACGGACAGGCCAAAAACATTCAGTACTTC. V usage is TRBV6-1 and J usage is TRBJ2-4; D possibly corresponds to TRBD1 (6 bases). In germline, CDR1 is MNHNS, CDR2 SASEGT. The CDR3 has 14 amino acids. Trimming left V 3 bases short and J 1 base short, with 7 bases between.

This clone was found once. This chain connects TRBV6-1 to TRBJ1-3, with TRBD1 as a possible D gene (5 bases). The V end lost 6 bases, the J end lost 1 base, and 10 bases lay between the germline ends. CDR1 MNHNS and CDR2 SASEGT come from the germline V gene. The length of the CDR3 is 14 residues. The CDR3 DNA is TGTGCCAGCAGGCCGCAGGGATCTGGAAACACCATATATTTT. It translates to CASRPQGSGNTIYF.

This chain connects TRBV6-5 to TRBJ2-1, with TRBD2 identical over 13 bases. V dropped 6 bases and J dropped 6; count of bases not matched to a gene: 5. Germline-derived CDR1 and CDR2 are MNHEY and SVGAGI. The CDR3 extends over 15 amino acids. CDR3 sequence reads: CASRTGLAGFNEQFF. As DNA, the CDR3 is TGTGCCAGCAGGACGGGACTAGCGGGATTCAATGAGCAGTTCTTC.

The gene calls are TRBV7-6 and TRBJ2-1; 11 bases match TRBD2. The CDR3 is 15 amino acids. In germline, CDR1 is SGHVS, CDR2 FNYEAQ. Unmatched junction bases numbered 4, after V lost 5 bases and J lost 4 bases. The CDR3 region has the DNA TGTGCCAGCAGCCCTCTAGCGGGAGGTTACAATGAGCAGTTCTTC. Its protein product is CASSPLAGGYNEQFF.

CDR3 sequence reads: CASSLGHNYEQYF. The CDR3 region has the DNA TGTGCCAGCAGTCTGGGACACAACTACGAGCAGTACTTC. The V gene is TRBV27, the J gene TRBJ2-7; perhaps TRBD1 as D (6 bases). The CDR3 is made up of 13 amino acids. CDR1 is MNHEY, CDR2 SMNVEV, per germline (reference sequence). V dropped 5 bases and J dropped 3 bases, with 11 bases sitting between them.

This clone was observed a single time. The chain links TRBV19 to TRBJ2-1; a possible D gene is TRBD1 (5 bases). The CDR3 has 15 amino acids. The germline CDR1 and CDR2 sequences are LNHDA and SQIVND (reference sequence). V gave up 3 bases and J gave up 8 bases, with 17 bases separating them. Written as DNA, the CDR3 is TGTGCCAGTAGTATGGGGCCTGACAGCTCGGATGAGCAGTTCTTC. This encodes CASSMGPDSSDEQFF.

V and J are TRBV21-1 and TRBJ2-7; TRBD1 is taken as the D call from the table, unchecked against the DNA. TRBV21-1 corresponds to a pseudogene. The CDR3 is made up of 16 amino acids. The CDR3 coding sequence is TGTGCCAGCAGCACCGTAATACAGGGTGAAGAAGACGAGCAGTACTTC. Translation gives CASSTVIQGEEDEQYF.

The CDR3 spells CASSLQGVDTEAFF. CDR3 DNA: TGCGCCAGCAGCTTACAAGGGGTCGACACTGAAGCTTTCTTT. The chain couples TRBV5-1 to TRBJ1-1; D possibly corresponds to TRBD1 (5 bases). V shed 2 bases and J shed 3 bases, with 11 bases lying between them. CDR3 size: 14 residues. Germline CDR1 is SGHRS and CDR2 is YFSETQ.

V and J are TRBV4-1 and TRBJ2-1; TRBD2 aligns across 11 bases. The CDR3 loop spans 16 amino acids. CDR1 and CDR2 (germline): MGHRA, YSYEKL. V trimming: 0 bases; J trimming: 3 bases; junction bases outside the gene matches: 1. The CDR3 sequence is CASSQEGLAVYNEQFF. CDR3 sequence (DNA): TGCGCCAGCAGCCAAGAGGGACTAGCGGTCTACAATGAGCAGTTCTTC.

V and J are TRBV10-1 and TRBJ2-2; perhaps TRBD1 as D (5 bases). The CDR3 extends over 15 amino acids. V was shortened by 3 bases and J by 7 bases, with 15 bases between the two germline ends. Germline assignment: CDR1 WNHNN and CDR2 SYGVQD (reference sequence). CDR3 sequence: CASSDPGQGDGELFF. CDR3 bases: TGCGCCAGCAGTGATCCTGGGCAGGGTGACGGGGAGCTGTTTTTT.

This chain links TRBV15 with TRBJ1-1; D might be TRBD1 (6 bases). The CDR3 loop spans 14 amino acids. Germline CDR1 LNHNV, CDR2 YYDKDF (reference sequence). The V end was cut by 0 bases, the J end by 7 bases, with 12 bases between. CDR3 coding DNA: TGTGCCACCAGCAGAGATTCGGACAGACGTGAAGCTTTCTTT. This gives the protein CATSRDSDRREAFF.

The chain combines TRBV18 with TRBJ2-1, with D uncertain. The V end lost 2 bases, the J end lost 6 bases, and 5 bases lay between the germline ends. The CDR3 has 12 amino acids. Per germline, CDR1 KGHSH and CDR2 LQKENI. The CDR3 sequence is CASSPEINEQFF. The DNA for the CDR3 is TGTGCCAGCTCACCAGAGATCAATGAGCAGTTCTTC.

This clone was detected once. The V gene is TRBV30, the J gene TRBJ2-2; no reliable D call. Germline CDR1 and CDR2: GTSNPN and SVGIG (reference sequence). Trimming pared 0 bases from V and 1 base from J, leaving 9 bases between. The CDR3 covers 15 residues. The CDR3 protein is CAWSVIAENTGELFF. CDR3 nucleotide sequence: TGTGCCTGGAGTGTAATTGCAGAGAACACCGGGGAGCTGTTTTTT.

The chain carries TRBV13 and TRBJ2-1; 9 positions match TRBD2. The germline gives CDR1 PRHDT, CDR2 FYEKMQ (reference sequence). The CDR3 sequence is 17 residues long. V was pared by 5 bases and J by 7 bases, with 15 bases of the junction left unmatched. As DNA, the CDR3 is TGTGCCAGCAGCCCCCCCGTGGGGGGACTAGCAGCGAATGAGCAGTTCTTC. As protein: CASSPPVGGLAANEQFF.

This clone has a handful of counts. One junction end does not reproduce the germline sequence, and a read error may be involved. The chain joins TRBV7-9 to TRBJ2-1; 9 nucleotides match TRBD1. CDR3 size: 16 residues. CDR1 is SEHNR and CDR2 is FQNEAQ in the germline V gene (reference sequence). The DNA of the CDR3 is TGTTCCAGCAGCCTACGCCGGGACAGGGCGTACAATGAGCAGTTCTTC. This translates into CSSSLRRDRAYNEQFF.

This rearrangement joins TRBV2 to TRBJ2-1, with 11 bases matching TRBD2. This CDR3 is built from 14 residues. The junction had 2 bases not matched to a gene; V was cut back by 3 bases and J by 7 bases. The V gene's germline CDR1 is SNHLY and CDR2 FYNNEI. CDR3 amino acids: CASSDPSGRNEQFF. The DNA of the CDR3 is TGTGCCAGCAGTGACCCTAGCGGGAGGAATGAGCAGTTCTTC.

This clone was seen a handful of times. The chain recombines TRBV7-3 with TRBJ2-7; TRBD2 aligns across 10 bases. The CDR3 extends over 16 amino acids. From germline, CDR1 is SGHTA and CDR2 FQGTGA. The V gene end was trimmed by 5 bases and the J gene end by 3 bases; junction bases not matched to a gene: 10. Here the CDR3 DNA reads TGTGCCAGCAGCATACTAGCGGGGCCGAATGACTACGAGCAGTACTTC. Its protein is CASSILAGPNDYEQYF.

V usage is TRBV9 and J usage is TRBJ2-2; TRBD1 matches at 7 bases. The V segment lost 1 base and the J segment 5 bases; nucleotides outside the gene matches: 8. CDR1 SGDLS and CDR2 YYNGEE come from the germline V gene. The CDR3 consists of 16 residues. CDR3 bases: TGTGCCAGCAGCGTAAACCCGACAGGGTTGACCGGGGAGCTGTTTTTT. This gives the protein CASSVNPTGLTGELFF. Combining the CDR3 with reference TRBV9 and TRBJ2-2 gives the whole variable domain DSGVTQTPKHLITATGQRVTLRCSPRSGDLSVYWYQQSLDQGLQFLIQYYNGEERAKGNILERFSAQQFPDLHSELNLSSLELGDSALYFCASSVNPTGLTGELFFGEGSRLTVL.

The table lists this clone with a few counts. This chain joins TRBV28 and TRBJ2-3, with 7 bases matching TRBD1. The trim removed 7 bases at V and 6 bases at J, leaving 7 bases unmatched. The germline gives CDR1 MDHEN, CDR2 SYDVKM. The CDR3 sequence is 13 residues long. CDR3 sequence (DNA): TGTGCCAGCACCTACTCACAGGGGGATACGCAGTATTTT. Protein product: CASTYSQGDTQYF.

About this clone: In the same sample, other DNA sequences code for this CDR3. The chain links TRBV29-1 to TRBJ1-1; D gene ambiguous. Trimming took off 6 bases at V and 2 bases at J, with 7 bases between the two ends. Germline CDR1 reads SQVTM; CDR2 reads ANQGSEA. The length of the CDR3 is 11 residues. CDR3 amino acids: CSVRGNTEAFF. The CDR3 DNA is TGCAGCGTCCGAGGAAACACTGAAGCTTTCTTT.

This rearrangement joins TRBV14 to TRBJ2-7; 10 bases match TRBD2. The CDR3 has 15 amino acids. Germline values: CDR1 SGHDN, CDR2 FVKESK. V shed 4 bases, J shed 4 bases, and the junction held 7 bases outside the gene matches. CDR3 residues: CASSLASGRMYEQYF. In DNA, the CDR3 is TGTGCCAGCAGCCTTGCTAGCGGGAGAATGTACGAGCAGTACTTC.

J is TRBJ1-5 and V is TRBV6-5, with D perhaps matching TRBD1 (6 bases). The germline V gene encodes CDR1 MNHEY and CDR2 SVGAGI. The CDR3 length is 14 residues. V shed 6 bases and J shed 7 bases, with 16 bases lying between them. The CDR3 spells CASRSTGFGQPQHF. As DNA, the CDR3 is TGTGCCAGCAGGAGCACAGGGTTTGGACAGCCCCAGCATTTT.

The chain couples TRBV6-5 to TRBJ2-1, with D maybe TRBD1 (6 bases). This CDR3 has 13 residues. Germline V CDR1 and CDR2: MNHEY, SVGAGI. Trimming cost V 6 bases and J 9 bases, with 15 bases left between them. The CDR3 is CASRGNRVGEQFF. The CDR3, as DNA: TGTGCCAGCAGAGGAAACAGGGTTGGTGAGCAGTTCTTC.

This clone has just a few counts. J is TRBJ2-1 and V is TRBV19; no clear D gene. Germline lookup yields CDR1 LNHDA and CDR2 SQIVND (reference sequence). The CDR3 is 15 residues long. Between the trimmed V and J ends, which lost 3 bases and 4 bases, there was a span of 13 bases. The CDR3 reads CASSILTQNYNEQFF. The CDR3 DNA reads as TGTGCCAGTAGTATCCTAACACAGAATTACAATGAGCAGTTCTTC.

This chain connects TRBV9 to TRBJ2-1; the match to TRBD2 covers 11 bases. Germline CDR1 SGDLS, CDR2 YYNGEE. V dropped 0 bases and J dropped 3; count of bases not matched to a gene: 5. The CDR3 contains 17 residues. The CDR3 region has the DNA TGTGCCAGCAGCGTAGAACTAGCGGGAGCCTACTACAATGAGCAGTTCTTC. This codes for CASSVELAGAYYNEQFF.

With regard to this clone: Different DNA sequences within this sample yield the same CDR3. The rearrangement uses TRBV7-8 and TRBJ1-5, with TRBD1 identical over 8 bases. Germline-derived CDR1 and CDR2 are SGHVS and FQNEAQ. Germline trimming cut 1 base from V and 4 bases from J; bases unmatched to any gene: 0. CDR3 length: 14 amino acids. Written as DNA, the CDR3 is TGTGCCAGCAGCTTAGGGACAGGGAATCAGCCCCAGCATTTT. This codes for CASSLGTGNQPQHF.

The table lists this clone with a few counts. The V call is TRBV19, the J call TRBJ1-1; D might be TRBD1 (6 bases). This CDR3 comprises 14 residues. Germline lookup yields CDR1 LNHDA and CDR2 SQIVND (reference sequence). V was shortened by 5 bases and J by 5 bases, with 15 bases between the two germline ends. The CDR3 reads CASSLAGARTEAFF. The CDR3, as DNA: TGTGCCAGTAGTCTGGCGGGGGCAAGGACTGAAGCTTTCTTT. Variable domain in full (rest from reference TRBV19 and TRBJ1-1): DGGITQSPKYLFRKEGQNVTLSCEQNLNHDAMYWYRQDPGQGLRLIYYSQIVNDFQKGDIAEGYSVSREKKESFPLTVTSAQKNPTAFYLCASSLAGARTEAFFGQGTRLTVV.